The 20 T cell receptor beta chains below come from one sample, sequenced in a study of cytomegalovirus exposure and HLA in healthy donors. TCRdb keeps only in-frame clones here, not all; method: immunoSEQ multiplex PCR. The data contain over 200,000 clones, approximately 86% of them seen just once; the ten biggest clones take up 2.9%. Sequences were obtained from PBMCs. The receptors stem from a woman under 30 in good health and CMV-seronegative.

The CDR3 protein is CASSLARINEQFF. CDR3 bases: TGCGCCAGCAGCTTAGCGCGGATCAATGAGCAGTTCTTC. The chain combines TRBV5-1 with TRBJ2-1; D not resolved. The germline CDR1 and CDR2 sequences are SGHRS and YFSETQ. The ends were cut back, 2 bases at V and 6 bases at J, with 9 bases in the middle. This CDR3 is built from 13 residues.

The rearrangement links TRBV11-2 to TRBJ2-7, with a tentative D call TRBD2 (6 bases). Germline V lookup: CDR1 SGHAT, CDR2 FQNNGV. The CDR3 contains 14 residues. Trimming removed 5 bases at V and 3 bases at J, with 14 bases between. The CDR3: CASSRSAGHYEQYF. Here the CDR3 DNA reads TGTGCCAGCAGCCGCTCAGCGGGCCACTACGAGCAGTACTTC.

The genes are TRBV4-1 and TRBJ1-2; 7 nucleotides line up with TRBD1. CDR3 length: 17 amino acids. Germline CDR1 MGHRA, CDR2 YSYEKL. J was trimmed by 2 bases and V by 4 bases; bases with no gene match: 13. CDR3 DNA: TGCGCCAGCAGCCCCTGGGGCGGGGCAGGGGGAAACTATGGCTACACCTTC. This sequence encodes CASSPWGGAGGNYGYTF.

CDR3 residues: CSVEGSSGRSYNEQFF. DNA of the CDR3: TGCAGCGTTGAAGGGTCTAGCGGGAGATCCTACAATGAGCAGTTCTTC. The chain recombines TRBV29-1 with TRBJ2-1; TRBD2 matches at 10 bases. After removal of 1 base from V and 1 base from J, the junction contained 4 bases not matched to a gene. This CDR3 comprises 16 residues. From germline, CDR1 is SQVTM and CDR2 ANQGSEA.

The V and J genes are TRBV11-2 and TRBJ2-6; D gene uncertain. The germline CDR1 and CDR2 sequences are SGHAT and FQNNGV. This CDR3 is 15 amino acids long. The ends were cut back, 6 bases at V and 4 bases at J, with 13 bases in the middle. The CDR3 nucleotides are TGTGCCAGCAGGCGTAATCTACCCGGGGCCAACGTCCTGACTTTC. Translating it yields CASRRNLPGANVLTF.

This chain joins TRBV29-1 and TRBJ2-1, with 11 bases fitting TRBD2. The J segment lost 4 bases and the V segment lost 3 bases, leaving 11 bases of the junction unmatched. The CDR3 extends over 17 amino acids. Germline V gene sequence: CDR1 SQVTM, CDR2 ANQGSEA. The CDR3 reads CSVEEMETSGKYNEQFF. The CDR3, as DNA: TGCAGCGTTGAGGAGATGGAGACTAGCGGGAAGTACAATGAGCAGTTCTTC.

The rearrangement uses TRBV6-1 and TRBJ1-2; D is possibly TRBD1 (6 bases). CDR1 and CDR2 from the germline V gene are MNHNS and SASEGT. Between the trimmed V and J ends, which lost 6 bases and 1 base, there was a span of 12 bases. This CDR3 contains 14 residues. CDR3 residues: CASRNPGVNYGYTF. The DNA for the CDR3 is TGTGCCAGCAGAAACCCAGGGGTTAACTATGGCTACACCTTC.

This rearrangement joins TRBV28 to TRBJ2-1, with 7 nucleotides matching TRBD2. The CDR3 spans 17 residues. Germline V gene lookup returns CDR1 MDHEN and CDR2 SYDVKM. J gave up 2 bases and V 1 base, and 8 bases lay outside the gene matches. The CDR3 here is CASSLLALRGTYNEQFF. Here the CDR3 DNA reads TGTGCCAGCAGTTTATTAGCCTTGCGGGGGACCTACAATGAGCAGTTCTTC.

This chain joins TRBV27 and TRBJ2-3, with D possibly TRBD2 on 6 matching bases. V was cut by 1 base and J by 8 bases, with 19 bases left in between. CDR3 length: 16 residues. Germline values: CDR1 MNHEY, CDR2 SMNVEV (reference sequence). Here the CDR3 reads CASSLLGIWAGGTQYF. The DNA of the CDR3 is TGTGCCAGCAGTTTATTGGGTATCTGGGCCGGGGGTACGCAGTATTTT.

About this clone itself: Other DNA sequences in this specimen translate into the identical CDR3. The chain employs TRBV28 and TRBJ2-1; D unresolved. The CDR3 totals 12 residues. CDR1 and CDR2 (germline): MDHEN, SYDVKM. The V end lost 2 bases, the J end lost 4 bases, and 3 bases lay between the germline ends. The CDR3 region is CASSLLYNEQFF. In nucleotides, the CDR3 is TGTGCCAGCAGTTTACTTTACAATGAGCAGTTCTTC.

This sequence joins TRBV7-2 and TRBJ2-1; D perhaps matches TRBD2 (6 bases). Germline-derived CDR1 and CDR2 are SGHTA and FQGNSA. The V gene lost 1 base and the J gene lost 1 base, with 11 bases spanning the gap. The CDR3 consists of 16 residues. The CDR3 is CASSLGAGKSYNEQFF. CDR3 sequence (DNA): TGTGCCAGCAGCTTAGGAGCGGGTAAGTCCTACAATGAGCAGTTCTTC.

The rearrangement links TRBV28 to TRBJ1-2; 8 positions match TRBD1. The V gene's germline CDR1 is MDHEN and CDR2 SYDVKM. The CDR3 sequence is 13 residues long. After removal of 6 bases from V and 5 bases from J, the junction contained 5 bases not matched to a gene. CDR3 amino acids: CASRAGQAYGYTF. CDR3 coding DNA: TGTGCCAGCAGAGCGGGACAGGCTTATGGCTACACCTTC.

The chain carries TRBV5-5 and TRBJ2-7; D is perhaps TRBD2 (5 bases). Looked up from germline, CDR1 is SGHKS and CDR2 is YYEKEE (reference sequence). CDR3 size: 16 residues. V lost 4 bases, J lost 6 bases, and 23 bases lay in between. The CDR3 loop reads CASSMPPSISVPEQYF. The CDR3 DNA is TGTGCCAGCAGCATGCCGCCTAGCATTTCAGTACCCGAGCAGTACTTC.

In DNA, the CDR3 is TGTGCCAGCAGTCCCGACCTTGGGCGGGACTCCTACGAGCAGTACTTC. Its translation: CASSPDLGRDSYEQYF. The chain is built from TRBV27 and TRBJ2-7; a weak D match, TRBD2 (6 bases). This CDR3 is built from 16 residues. Germline-derived CDR1 and CDR2 are MNHEY and SMNVEV (reference sequence). V lost 5 bases to trimming and J lost 0 bases, with 17 bases between them.

J is TRBJ2-3 and V is TRBV19, with TRBD2 matching 7 bases. Germline trimming cut 6 bases from V and 2 bases from J; bases unmatched to any gene: 11. This CDR3 spans 16 amino acids. Germline lookup yields CDR1 LNHDA and CDR2 SQIVND (reference sequence). CDR3 bases: TGTGCCAGTAGCAACCCCAGGCTAGCGGACACAGATACGCAGTATTTT. This gives the protein CASSNPRLADTDTQYF.

The chain combines TRBV15 with TRBJ2-7; D possibly corresponds to TRBD2 (5 bases). The germline V and J ends were trimmed by 3 bases and 0 bases, with 9 bases remaining between them. Germline CDR1 LNHNV, CDR2 YYDKDF (reference sequence). The CDR3 runs to 14 residues. The CDR3 spells CATSSRGSSYEQYF. CDR3 bases: TGTGCCACCAGCAGTCGTGGGAGCTCCTACGAGCAGTACTTC.

This clone came up once. This chain links TRBV5-1 with TRBJ2-1, with 7 bases that match TRBD2. This CDR3 has 14 residues. Germline-derived CDR1 and CDR2 are SGHRS and YFSETQ. V lost 3 bases to trimming and J lost 7 bases; unmatched junction nucleotides: 7. The DNA of the CDR3 is TGCGCCAGCAGCTCCCCAGCGGGAAGGAATGAGCAGTTCTTC. This codes for CASSSPAGRNEQFF.

A single count supports this clone. The chain joins TRBV28 to TRBJ2-2; 8 positions match TRBD1. Germline V gene data show CDR1 as MDHEN and CDR2 as SYDVKM. V was clipped by 2 bases and J by 1 base; unmatched bases: 3. The CDR3 runs to 16 residues. The CDR3 sequence is CASSLRTGKNTGELFF. For the CDR3, the DNA is TGTGCCAGCAGTTTAAGGACAGGGAAGAACACCGGGGAGCTGTTTTTT.

The chain has TRBV19 and TRBJ2-5; 8 positions agree with TRBD2. Trimming cost V 4 bases and J 5 bases; bases outside gene matches: 12. There are 16 residues in the CDR3. Germline V gene lookup returns CDR1 LNHDA and CDR2 SQIVND (reference sequence). In nucleotides, the CDR3 is TGTGCCAGTAGTACCCCACCGGTAGCGGGATGGGAGACCCAGTACTTC. This sequence encodes CASSTPPVAGWETQYF.

The chain has TRBV18 and TRBJ2-7; TRBD1 matches at 8 bases. The CDR3 length is 17 residues. V shed 4 bases and J 4 bases; nucleotides not matched to a gene: 15. Per the germline V gene, CDR1 is KGHSH and CDR2 is LQKENI. The CDR3 region has the DNA TGTGCCAGCTCACTCTCAAGGACAGGGTTTGGTGAGTACGAGCAGTACTTC. Translating gives CASSLSRTGFGEYEQYF.